The following is a T cell receptor beta chain sequence with its context. Its antigen remains unidentified. There are no base qualities to consult, and no much larger clone falls within one base. The sample is drawn from a study of shared clonotypes between healthy human individuals (dated by TCRdb to about 2020). General notes on the study: A couple of women and three men aged 18 to 49 years were included in the cohort. Different laboratories and diverse techniques were used to prepare libraries and sequence TCR repertoires, to increase sequencing depth and limit assay-specific biases. Between about 0.94 and 10 billion PBMCs per donor were obtained by leukapheresis. To estimate repertoire size and how much clonotype sharing occurs between individuals, the study deeply sequenced the blood TCR repertoires of about five healthy adults. For each donor, three plates each were used for CD4 naive and CD4 memory, two plates were used for CD8 naive, and one plate was used for CD8 memory.

Overall study outcomes, separate from this receptor: Only blood was sampled, and tissue TCR repertoires likely differ from those in blood. Rarefaction of sorted-subset datasets indicated incomplete sequencing despite the large sequencing depth. Based on pairwise subsampling, the degree of clonotype sharing among donors was expected to be affected by sequencing depth. Sharing across a few donors was observed for around 5% of naive CD4, 3% to 4% of naive CD8, around 2.5% of memory CD4, and about 0.4% of memory CD8 clonotypes. The small number of donors limited the genetic and exposure-history diversity represented. Higher generation probabilities were observed for clonotypes shared by all four sorted-subset donors than for non-shared clonotypes. Naive subsets generally had larger estimated clonotype richness than memory subsets.

The CDR3 runs 16 residues from the cysteine to the phenylalanine. The DNA shown is the 48-base CDR3, in frame from base 1. Clipping removes 0 bases from V and 1 base from J, with 2 as the unmatched junction base count. The germline V gene specifies SGHTA as CDR1 and FQGNSA as CDR2. Donors were healthy HIV-negative adults with no recently reported acute infections or vaccinations. Every donor was a Caucasian adult living in Nashville, Tennessee, USA. CD4+ T cells were enriched by magnetic negative selection; naive cells were then positively selected on CD45RA, and the negative fraction formed the memory subset. Blood was obtained by leukapheresis, after which PBMCs were separated by Ficoll-Histopaque density gradient centrifugation and cryopreserved in liquid nitrogen vapor phase. Analytical flow cytometry was used to check the purity and quantity of every magnetically sorted T cell population. Genomic DNA was isolated from every sorted fraction and measured by UV absorbance on a Nanodrop 2000c.

Using the deep immunoSEQ assay, multiplex PCR amplified TCR CDR3 regions from genomic DNA. Extracted genomic DNA from each cell subset was spread evenly across all wells of several immunoSEQ 96-well plates, with each plate serving as a replicate. Each replicate PCR for sorted subsets received 150 to 250 ng genomic DNA, equal to tens of thousands of T cell genomes. The purified libraries were quantified using a Qubit 3.0 fluorometer, sized with a Bioanalyzer 2100, and then quantified again using the KAPA Library Quantification kit. Every immunoSEQ 96-well plate was sequenced on a dedicated single-read 150-cycle Illumina NextSeq 550 flow cell. The source study handled its data this way. The immunoSEQ output contained only junctional sequences without quality scores, so filtering could not match that applied to full-length reads. Sequences were annotated with PyIR, a Python wrapper for IgBLAST v1.9, using IMGT germline references to assign V/J genes and CDR3. Reads were filtered out if the reads had weak V/J assignments (E-value above 1e-6), no CDR3, stop codons, out-of-frame junctions, or ambiguous translated residues. V3J clonotypes were defined as sequences sharing the same inferred V gene, J gene, and CDR3 amino acid sequence. Percentage overlap between repertoires was computed as shared unique clonotypes divided by the size of the smaller repertoire. RTK rarefaction, the Chao1 estimator, and Recon v2.1 estimates of unobserved clonotypes were used to assess repertoire richness. For all TCRbeta clonotypes obtained by the gDNA method from a few donors, generation probabilities were computed with OLGA. The table was pulled from immuneACCESS by TCRdb, which kept in-frame rearrangements only. Such tables lose some clones; where checked, under half of the loss comes from unresolved V genes, and the rest has no known cause. The V and J calls and clone size are taken from that table; D and trimming were inferred from the DNA. Within this sample are fewer than 1.8 million clones, with around 98.5% of them counted one time only. The leading ten clones occupy 0.36% of the sample.

What was sequenced was naive CD4+ T cells sorted from blood. This specimen's cell subset or site label, per the study, means: CD45RA+ positively selected. The origin of this receptor is a man aged 25 to 45 in good health. The chain links TRBV7-2 with TRBJ2-4, and 8 junctional nucleotides match TRBD2. Read as DNA, the sequence is TGTGCCAGCAGCTTAGCGGCTAGCGGGGCCAAAAACATTCAGTACTTC. It translates to CASSLAASGAKNIQYF.